The 15 T cell receptor beta chains presented below share a single source sample, sequenced in a study of blood T cell repertoires in COVID-19. This table comes from immunoSEQ multiplex PCR, and its TCRdb copy is limited to in-frame clones, with some not included. The sample has hundreds of thousands of clones, approximately 86% seen once. Sample: peripheral blood. These receptors all come from a man between 60 and 70 years old who had recovered from COVID-19.

The rearrangement uses TRBV19 and TRBJ1-6; 7 nucleotides match TRBD1. The CDR3 is 16 amino acids. J lost 6 bases, V lost 0 bases, and 5 bases had no gene match. The germline gives CDR1 LNHDA, CDR2 SQIVND (reference sequence). CDR3 sequence reads: CASSIDEGTANSPLHF. The CDR3 DNA follows: TGTGCCAGTAGTATAGATGAGGGGACAGCTAATTCACCCCTCCACTTT. Filled out from reference TRBV19 and TRBJ1-6, the complete variable domain reads DGGITQSPKYLFRKEGQNVTLSCEQNLNHDAMYWYRQDPGQGLRLIYYSQIVNDFQKGDIAEGYSVSREKKESFPLTVTSAQKNPTAFYLCASSIDEGTANSPLHFGNGTRLTVT.

The chain's CDR3 is CASSFDGNQETQYF. For the CDR3, the DNA is TGTGCCAGCAGCTTTGACGGGAATCAAGAGACCCAGTACTTC. The chain carries TRBV7-6 and TRBJ2-5; weak D call: TRBD2 (5 bases). This CDR3 region has 14 residues. In germline, CDR1 is SGHVS, CDR2 FNYEAQ. Trimming left V 3 bases short and J 2 bases short, with 10 bases between.

The chain combines TRBV5-1 with TRBJ1-6; D unresolved. The CDR3 runs to 14 residues. Trimming took 1 base from V and 4 from J, leaving 6 bases between them. Germline V gives CDR1 SGHRS, CDR2 YFSETQ. In DNA, the CDR3 is TGCGCCAGCAGCTTGTCAGATTATAATTCACCCCTCCACTTT. Its protein is CASSLSDYNSPLHF.

This clone was found once. The chain employs TRBV15 and TRBJ1-6; 9 bases line up with TRBD1. V was pared by 3 bases and J by 6 bases, with 18 bases of the junction left unmatched. CDR1 is LNHNV and CDR2 is YYDKDF in the germline V gene (reference sequence). This CDR3 has 20 residues. The CDR3 nucleotides are TGTGCCACCAGCAGGGGACCGGGACAGGGTGGAGAGGGGAGTAATTCACCCCTCCACTTT. Its protein product is CATSRGPGQGGEGSNSPLHF.

The chain employs TRBV3-1 (or the pseudogene TRBV3-2) and TRBJ2-1; TRBD2 matches 10 bases. The V segment lost 4 bases and the J segment 8 bases; nucleotides outside the gene matches: 8. The CDR3 contains 15 residues. Germline V lookup: CDR1 LGHDT, CDR2 YNNKEL (reference sequence). Here the CDR3 reads CASSPSAGGLDEQFF. Here the CDR3 DNA reads TGTGCCAGCAGCCCATCAGCGGGGGGGCTAGATGAGCAGTTCTTC.

CDR3: CASSLGGLEAFF. The CDR3 DNA reads as TGTGCCAGCAGCTTGGGGGGCCTAGAAGCTTTCTTT. This sequence joins TRBV5-6 and TRBJ1-1; maybe TRBD1 (5 bases). The germline V gene has CDR1 SGHDT and CDR2 YYEEEE. This CDR3 has 12 amino acids. V lost 0 bases to trimming and J lost 8 bases, with 8 bases between them.

The genes are TRBV2 and TRBJ1-5; D not resolved. Germline V gives CDR1 SNHLY, CDR2 FYNNEI. This CDR3 contains 11 residues. V was shortened by 6 bases and J by 11 bases, with 11 bases between the two germline ends. The CDR3 coding sequence is TGTGCCAGCAGGTCCCGCGGGGCCCAGCATTTT. It codes for CASRSRGAQHF.

This chain uses TRBV10-3 with TRBJ1-6, with D possibly being TRBD1 (5 bases). Germline-derived CDR1 and CDR2 are ENHRY and SYGVKD. V was pared by 2 bases and J by 7 bases, with 6 bases between. There are 13 residues in the CDR3. CDR3 amino acids: CAISEQGNSPLHF. The CDR3 bases are TGTGCCATCAGTGAGCAGGGAAATTCACCCCTCCACTTT.

The gene calls are TRBV11-3 and TRBJ2-3; 11 bases are shared with TRBD2. V gave up 3 bases and J gave up 2 bases; unmatched junction bases: 7. The CDR3 is 17 amino acids. Per germline, CDR1 SGHNT and CDR2 YENEEA. The CDR3 protein is CASSFLGLADITDTQYF. For the CDR3, the DNA is TGTGCCAGCAGCTTTCTGGGACTAGCGGATATCACAGATACGCAGTATTTT.

This clone appeared a few times. The chain uses TRBV5-6 and TRBJ2-2; possibly TRBD2 for D (6 bases). The CDR3 is 16 amino acids. Germline loops: CDR1 SGHDT, CDR2 YYEEEE. Trimming stripped 0 bases from V and 6 bases from J, with 15 bases between. For the CDR3, the DNA is TGTGCCAGCAGCTTGGCCCCGAGAGGGAGGTCCGGGGAGCTGTTTTTT. Translated, it gives CASSLAPRGRSGELFF.

This clone was recorded only once. The rearrangement uses TRBV5-6 and TRBJ2-3; TRBD2 aligns across 14 bases. V lost 2 bases, J lost 8 bases, and 4 bases stayed unmatched. CDR3 length equals 15 residues. The germline V gene encodes CDR1 SGHDT and CDR2 YYEEEE. The CDR3: CASSFGTSGGGTQYF. For the CDR3, the DNA is TGTGCCAGCAGCTTTGGGACTAGCGGGGGCGGTACGCAGTATTTT.

The chain employs TRBV5-1 and TRBJ1-1; 8 nucleotides agree with TRBD1. V trimming: 2 bases; J trimming: 4 bases; junction bases outside the gene matches: 10. CDR3 size: 16 residues. Germline lookup yields CDR1 SGHRS and CDR2 YFSETQ. CDR3 DNA: TGCGCCAGCAGCTTCCCAGGGGGCGCGAGGGGCACTGAAGCTTTCTTT. Its protein is CASSFPGGARGTEAFF.

The chain employs TRBV11-1 and TRBJ2-1, with 8 bases aligning to TRBD1. J lost 9 bases, V lost 1 base, and 11 bases had no gene match. Looked up from germline, CDR1 is SGHAT and CDR2 is FQDESV (reference sequence). The CDR3 is made up of 16 amino acids. The CDR3 coding sequence is TGTGCCAGCAGCTTAGTTAAGGGACAGGCGGTTGGTGAGCAGTTCTTC. It specifies CASSLVKGQAVGEQFF.

The chain is built from TRBV2 and TRBJ2-1; TRBD1 is a possible D gene (6 bases). V lost 8 bases to trimming and J lost 7 bases, with 18 bases between them. CDR3 size: 14 residues. Looked up from germline, CDR1 is SNHLY and CDR2 is FYNNEI. The CDR3 coding sequence is TGTGCCAGCTGTGCGCTCCGGACAGCTAATGAGCAGTTCTTC. The encoded protein is CASCALRTANEQFF.

CDR3 bases: TGTGCCAGCAGTCCCACAGGAAGCTATGGCTACACCTTC. Amino acid sequence: CASSPTGSYGYTF. The chain couples TRBV7-9 to TRBJ1-2; D is possibly TRBD1 (5 bases). V was clipped by 6 bases and J by 4 bases, with 12 bases between them. CDR3 length: 13 amino acids. Germline-derived CDR1 and CDR2 are SEHNR and FQNEAQ (reference sequence).